The present TCR beta chain was sequenced within a study of T cells after yellow fever vaccination. General study results and limits: FACS-sorted repertoires could contain abundant clonotypes contaminating from the bulk population.

From the 5' RACE reads, TCRdb called clonotypes with MiXCR, one entry per CDR3 protein. The table has about 73,000 distinct CDR3 sequences, roughly 8% seen once. This clonotype has a handful of counts. Its antigen is unknown. CDR3 size: 16 residues. In germline, CDR1 is GTSNPN, CDR2 SVGIG (reference sequence). With 4 bases clipped from V and 5 bases from J, the junction kept 14 bases outside the gene matches. The chain has TRBV30 and TRBJ2-1, with 7 bases fitting TRBD2. This TCR was recovered from a man younger than 45 who received the YFV17D yellow fever vaccine. Specimen: CD8+ T cells sorted from PBMCs, collected on the day of the yellow fever booster vaccination. CDR3 DNA: TGTGCCTGGACAGCCGGGTGGGCGGGAGTCCACAATGAGCAGTTCTTC. Translated: CAWTAGWAGVHNEQFF.